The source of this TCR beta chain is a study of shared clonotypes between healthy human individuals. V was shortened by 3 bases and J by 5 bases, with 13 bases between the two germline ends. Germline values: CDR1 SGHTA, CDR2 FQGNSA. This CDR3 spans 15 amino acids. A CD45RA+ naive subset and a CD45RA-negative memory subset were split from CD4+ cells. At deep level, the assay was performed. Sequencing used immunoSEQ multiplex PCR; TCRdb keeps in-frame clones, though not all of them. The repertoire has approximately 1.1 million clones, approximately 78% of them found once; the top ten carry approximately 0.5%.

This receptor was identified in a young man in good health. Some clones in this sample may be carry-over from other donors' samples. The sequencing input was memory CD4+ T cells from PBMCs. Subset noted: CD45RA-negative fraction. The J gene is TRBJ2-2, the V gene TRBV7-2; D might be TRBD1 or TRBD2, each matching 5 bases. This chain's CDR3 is CASSLTRGRTGELFF. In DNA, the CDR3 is TGTGCCAGCAGCTTGACCCGGGGCCGGACCGGGGAGCTGTTTTTT.